These 29 T cell receptor beta chains were all obtained from the same sample, sequenced in a study of OX40 agonist ivuxolimab in advanced cancers. The table came from immunoSEQ multiplex PCR; TCRdb's copy has only in-frame clones and leaves some out. In the table there are fewer than 45,000 clones, around 87% of which are singletons. Material: CD4+ or CD8+ T cells sorted from blood, obtained in a trial of the OX40 agonist ivuxolimab. These receptors were collected from an adult with an advanced solid tumor such as melanoma, head and neck, liver or kidney cancer.

The chain couples TRBV10-3 to TRBJ2-5, with a tentative D call TRBD2 (6 bases). V gave up 3 bases and J gave up 5 bases, with 10 bases separating them. This CDR3 is 13 amino acids long. Germline V lookup: CDR1 ENHRY, CDR2 SYGVKD. The CDR3 loop reads CAISDSLAETQYF. In DNA, the CDR3 is TGTGCCATCAGTGATTCTCTAGCGGAGACCCAGTACTTC.

The V gene is TRBV19, the J gene TRBJ2-7, with TRBD1 matching over 10 bases. The CDR3 totals 14 residues. V lost 9 bases, J lost 2 bases, and 7 bases stayed unmatched. Germline CDR1 and CDR2: LNHDA and SQIVND (reference sequence). CDR3 DNA sequence: TGTGCCAGCGCCCCCGGGACAGGGGCCTACGAGCAGTACTTC. Amino acid sequence: CASAPGTGAYEQYF.

The J gene is TRBJ2-1, the V gene TRBV29-1, with a possible D match to TRBD2 (5 bases). Germline V gene data show CDR1 as SQVTM and CDR2 as ANQGSEA. This CDR3 is 14 amino acids long. This chain's CDR3 is CSLVTSRLVGEQFF. The CDR3 DNA reads as TGCAGTCTAGTTACTAGTCGACTGGTCGGTGAGCAGTTCTTC.

The CDR3, as DNA: TGCGCCAGCAGCTACAGACAGGGCGGAGAAGCAGAGACCCAGTACTTC. Encoded protein: CASSYRQGGEAETQYF. The chain employs TRBV5-1 and TRBJ2-5; 7 bases are a match to TRBD1. V dropped 3 bases and J dropped 4; count of bases not matched to a gene: 12. This CDR3 spans 16 amino acids. Germline V CDR1 and CDR2: SGHRS, YFSETQ.

V usage is TRBV6-1 and J usage is TRBJ1-5; TRBD1 agrees at 8 bases. Germline CDR1 is MNHNS and CDR2 is SASEGT. This CDR3 has 15 amino acids. The J segment lost 6 bases and the V segment lost 6 bases, leaving 10 bases of the junction unmatched. The CDR3 nucleotides are TGTGCCAGCAGCGTCGGACAGGGAGTTGGTCAGCCCCAGCATTTT. Its translation: CASSVGQGVGQPQHF.

This chain connects TRBV12-2 to TRBJ2-2; the table assigns TRBD2, which was not confirmed against the DNA. TRBV12-2 is termed a pseudogene. This CDR3 region has 19 residues. For the CDR3, the DNA is TGTGCAAGTCGCTTAGCGTATATGTCCCGCGGGATCGGCACCGGGGAGCTGTTTTTT. Protein sequence: CASRLAYMSRGIGTGELFF.

This clone was seen just once. The rearrangement uses TRBV5-1 and TRBJ2-5; possible D gene TRBD2, 6 bases. The assigned J gene may be wrong: the sequence end matches TRBJ2-7 better. Germline CDR1 is SGHRS and CDR2 is YFSETQ. The CDR3 loop spans 15 amino acids. CDR3 protein: CASRPLYRDFHEQYF. The CDR3, as DNA: TGCGCCAGCAGGCCCCTTTACCGGGACTTCCACGAGCAGTACTTC.

This rearrangement joins TRBV29-1 to TRBJ1-3, with TRBD1 matching over 7 bases. V lost 7 bases to trimming and J lost 4 bases; unmatched junction nucleotides: 7. The CDR3 is 13 residues long. CDR1 is SQVTM and CDR2 is ANQGSEA in the germline V gene. DNA of the CDR3: TGCAGCGCTTCGACAGGGACGGGAAACACCATATATTTT. This sequence encodes CSASTGTGNTIYF.

This clone was picked up one time. The CDR3 bases are TGTGCTAGTGATTCGGGCGGGACTGAAGCTTTCTTT. This gives the protein CASDSGGTEAFF. The chain uses TRBV12-5 and TRBJ1-1; no definite D call. The CDR3 has 12 residues. Germline lookup yields CDR1 LGHNT and CDR2 FRNRAP. V lost 7 bases to trimming and J lost 5 bases, with 11 bases between them.

The chain has TRBV18 and TRBJ2-3; D gene ambiguous. The CDR3 runs to 13 residues. In germline, CDR1 is KGHSH, CDR2 LQKENI. V lost 0 bases, J lost 4 bases, and 5 bases lay in between. Here the CDR3 reads CASSPPEADTQYF. Written as DNA, the CDR3 is TGTGCCAGCTCACCACCGGAAGCAGATACGCAGTATTTT.

V usage is TRBV6-5 and J usage is TRBJ2-7, with 9 positions matching TRBD2. The CDR3 totals 15 residues. The V and J ends lost 5 bases and 5 bases, in that order; junction bases with no gene match: 10. Germline CDR1 and CDR2: MNHEY and SVGAGI. CDR3 region: CASSTVAGAPHEQYF. In DNA, the CDR3 is TGTGCCAGCAGTACGGTAGCGGGAGCTCCCCACGAGCAGTACTTC.

This clone showed up just a few times. This chain links TRBV28 with TRBJ2-4; D might be TRBD1 (6 bases). The germline gives CDR1 MDHEN, CDR2 SYDVKM. V was pared by 2 bases and J by 8 bases, with 16 bases between. There are 15 residues in the CDR3. This CDR3 is CASSLGGPTGDIQYF. The CDR3, as DNA: TGTGCCAGCAGTTTAGGGGGCCCAACCGGGGACATTCAGTACTTC.

This clone appeared once. The gene calls are TRBV9 and TRBJ1-3, with D unresolved. Germline-derived CDR1 and CDR2 are SGDLS and YYNGEE. There are 15 residues in the CDR3. Trimming took 0 bases from V and 2 from J, leaving 9 bases between them. The CDR3 nucleotides are TGTGCCAGCAGCGTAGGGGAAGGGCCTGGAAACACCATATATTTT. It translates to CASSVGEGPGNTIYF. The variable domain in full, with the rest retrieved from reference TRBV9 and TRBJ1-3, is DSGVTQTPKHLITATGQRVTLRCSPRSGDLSVYWYQQSLDQGLQFLIQYYNGEERAKGNILERFSAQQFPDLHSELNLSSLELGDSALYFCASSVGEGPGNTIYFGEGSWLTVV.

This rearrangement joins TRBV19 to TRBJ1-3; a possible D gene is TRBD1 (5 bases). V lost 3 bases and J lost 2, with 8 bases in between. From germline, CDR1 is LNHDA and CDR2 SQIVND (reference sequence). The CDR3 spans 14 residues. CDR3 coding DNA: TGTGCCAGTAGTATTTCGGGGGCTGGAAACACCATATATTTT. Translated: CASSISGAGNTIYF.

The V call is TRBV18, the J call TRBJ2-1; maybe TRBD2 (6 bases). V was shortened by 3 bases and J by 0 bases, with 9 bases between the two germline ends. Germline lookup yields CDR1 KGHSH and CDR2 LQKENI. This CDR3 is built from 15 residues. The CDR3 reads CASSPSGNSYNEQFF. For the CDR3, the DNA is TGTGCCAGCTCACCTAGCGGAAACTCCTACAATGAGCAGTTCTTC.

The chain links TRBV10-2 to TRBJ2-2; D unclear. Germline V gives CDR1 WSHSY, CDR2 SAAADI. The length of the CDR3 is 14 residues. V was trimmed by 3 bases and J by 4 bases, leaving 9 bases between them. The CDR3 loop is CASSDPLGTGELFF. DNA of the CDR3: TGCGCCAGCAGTGACCCGCTTGGCACCGGGGAGCTGTTTTTT.

This clone has a single count. The genes are TRBV7-3 and TRBJ2-1; TRBD2 aligns across 7 bases. V lost 5 bases and J lost 5; bases outside the gene matches: 9. The CDR3 is made up of 15 amino acids. The germline V gene encodes CDR1 SGHTA and CDR2 FQGTGA. The CDR3 DNA sequence: TGTGCCAGCAGCCCCTCCTGGGCGGGGGACAATGAGCAGTTCTTC. Translating it yields CASSPSWAGDNEQFF.

The chain combines TRBV2 with TRBJ2-1; 11 nucleotides line up with TRBD1. V shed 7 bases, J shed 7 bases, and the junction held 6 bases outside the gene matches. Germline lookup yields CDR1 SNHLY and CDR2 FYNNEI. CDR3 length equals 14 residues. The CDR3 is CASKGDRGSNEQFF. The CDR3 DNA follows: TGTGCCAGCAAGGGGGACAGGGGGAGTAATGAGCAGTTCTTC.

The CDR3 sequence: CASSPADQGPLPEKLFF. The CDR3 DNA is TGTGCCAGCAGTCCTGCCGATCAGGGGCCCCTTCCTGAAAAACTGTTTTTT. This chain connects TRBV28 to TRBJ1-4; D perhaps matches TRBD1 (6 bases). V dropped 5 bases and J dropped 7 bases, with 23 bases sitting between them. This CDR3 region has 17 residues. The germline V gene has CDR1 MDHEN and CDR2 SYDVKM. Looking up the rest from reference TRBV28 and TRBJ1-4 gives the full variable domain: DVKVTQSSRYLVKRTGEKVFLECVQDMDHENMFWYRQDPGLGLRLIYFSYDVKMKEKGDIPEGYSVSREKKERFSLILESASTNQTSMYLCASSPADQGPLPEKLFFGSGTQLSVL.

The CDR3 sequence is CASSRTGGNEQFF. The DNA of the CDR3 is TGTGCCAGCAGCCGGACCGGGGGGAATGAGCAGTTCTTC. The chain couples TRBV7-7 to TRBJ2-1; 7 nucleotides match TRBD2. The length of the CDR3 is 13 residues. V trimming: 5 bases; J trimming: 7 bases; junction bases outside the gene matches: 5. Looked up from germline, CDR1 is SSHAT and CDR2 is FNYEAQ (reference sequence). The full variable domain, its missing parts supplied by reference TRBV7-7 and TRBJ2-1, is GAGVSQSPRYKVTKRGQDVTLRCDPISSHATLYWYQQALGQGPEFLTYFNYEAQPDKSGLPSDRFSAERPEGSISTLTIQRTEQRDSAMYRCASSRTGGNEQFFGPGTRLTVL.

This chain joins TRBV6-6 and TRBJ1-5; 7 bases match TRBD1. The CDR3 is 14 residues long. V gave up 6 bases and J gave up 3 bases; unmatched junction bases: 5. Germline values: CDR1 MNHNY, CDR2 SVGAGI (reference sequence). CDR3 coding DNA: TGTGCCAGCAGCCTGGGACAGTTCAATCAGCCCCAGCATTTT. Protein: CASSLGQFNQPQHF.

The rearrangement joins TRBV5-4 to TRBJ2-5, with D possibly being TRBD1 (6 bases). Between the trimmed V and J ends, which lost 6 bases and 1 base, there was a span of 10 bases. The germline CDR1 and CDR2 sequences are SGHNT and YYREEE (reference sequence). This CDR3 region has 13 residues. The CDR3 nucleotides read TGTGCCAGCACCCTACAGGGCCAAGAGACCCAGTACTTC. Its translation: CASTLQGQETQYF. The variable domain in full, with the rest retrieved from reference TRBV5-4 and TRBJ2-5, is ETGVTQSPTHLIKTRGQQVTLRCSSQSGHNTVSWYQQALGQGPQFIFQYYREEENGRGNFPPRFSGLQFPNYSSELNVNALELDDSALYLCASTLQGQETQYFGPGTRLLVL.

The rearrangement links TRBV11-2 to TRBJ1-1; 8 nucleotides line up with TRBD1. V dropped 2 bases and J dropped 5; count of bases not matched to a gene: 4. This CDR3 is built from 14 residues. Germline CDR1 is SGHAT and CDR2 is FQNNGV. The CDR3 DNA follows: TGTGCCAGCAGCTTACCCGGACAGGGAACTGAAGCTTTCTTT. Amino acid sequence: CASSLPGQGTEAFF.

The gene calls are TRBV6-5 and TRBJ2-5; 7 bases match TRBD2. V gave up 0 bases and J gave up 9 bases; unmatched junction bases: 10. Germline CDR1 reads MNHEY; CDR2 reads SVGAGI. The CDR3 spans 15 residues. The CDR3: CASSYSAGRDDAQYF. CDR3 DNA sequence: TGTGCCAGCAGTTACTCAGCGGGACGGGACGACGCCCAGTACTTC.

The gene calls are TRBV5-6 and TRBJ2-5; D not certain. V was cut by 0 bases and J by 5 bases, with 14 bases left in between. Germline assignment: CDR1 SGHDT and CDR2 YYEEEE. This CDR3 spans 15 amino acids. CDR3 DNA: TGTGCCAGCAGCTTGGGTCCTGGGATACGGGAGACCCAGTACTTC. Protein sequence: CASSLGPGIRETQYF.

This clone occurred a few times. The CDR3, as DNA: TGTGCCAGCAGCGTCAGCGGGACGGCCGCAGATACGCAGTATTTT. Residues: CASSVSGTAADTQYF. The chain couples TRBV9 to TRBJ2-3, with 7 bases matching TRBD2. Germline V gene lookup returns CDR1 SGDLS and CDR2 YYNGEE. J gave up 4 bases and V 2 bases, and 7 bases lay outside the gene matches. The CDR3 totals 15 residues.

This chain connects TRBV7-8 to TRBJ1-5; D not resolved. The CDR3 runs to 17 residues. CDR1 and CDR2 (germline): SGHVS, FQNEAQ. V was trimmed by 2 bases and J by 4 bases, leaving 18 bases between them. CDR3 region: CASSLNVRAAGNQPQHF. The CDR3 nucleotides read TGTGCCAGCAGCTTAAATGTTCGGGCCGCGGGGAATCAGCCCCAGCATTTT.

V usage is TRBV5-4 and J usage is TRBJ1-1; 8 bases line up with TRBD1. CDR1 is SGHNT and CDR2 is YYREEE in the germline V gene (reference sequence). V lost 4 bases, J lost 3 bases, and 5 bases stayed unmatched. The CDR3 has 14 amino acids. CDR3 bases: TGTGCCAGCAGCGACAGGGGTCTTGACACTGAAGCTTTCTTT. Translated, it gives CASSDRGLDTEAFF.

This chain uses TRBV25-1 with TRBJ1-1; TRBD1 is a possible D gene (5 bases). Trimming removed 2 bases from V and 9 bases from J, with 7 bases in between. Germline lookup yields CDR1 MGHDK and CDR2 SYGVNS. CDR3 size: 11 residues. The CDR3 nucleotides read TGTGCCAGCAGTGAACTGGGGCAAGCTTTCTTT. This gives the protein CASSELGQAFF.